The text below deals with one T cell receptor (beta chain). Antigen specificity is unknown. It was with a sample-barcoded 5' primer and a J-beta primer mix that a second PCR of about 7 to 12 cycles was run. TCRdb processed the 5' RACE reads anew with MiXCR; each CDR3 protein has one entry. The top ten hold around 11% of the sample, which has roughly 1.6 million distinct CDR3 sequences, approximately 32% seen once. This record belongs to a study of blood T cells in healthy people across ages. V was clipped by 3 bases and J by 4 bases; unmatched bases: 3. Germline CDR1 is SEHNR and CDR2 is FQNEAQ (reference sequence). This CDR3 contains 15 residues. Overall study results and limits: While age rose, TCR beta diversity per million T cells dropped in a roughly linear way.

The chain recombines TRBV7-9 with TRBJ2-5, with 12 bases fitting TRBD2. This receptor was identified in a woman aged 30 to 39 in good health. Sequenced: blood. The CDR3, as DNA: TGTGCCAGCAGCTTTGCTAGCGGGGGGGCAGAGACCCAGTACTTC. As protein: CASSFASGGAETQYF.